Below, 20 T cell receptor beta chains from the same sample are listed, as sequenced in a study of T cell responses to AZD1222 COVID-19 vaccine. Produced via immunoSEQ multiplex PCR; TCRdb's table is partial and in-frame only. This repertoire shows some 130,000 clones, around 90% found once; its top ten account for 8.4%. Sequences were derived from peripheral blood, sampled on day 0 of AZD1222 vaccination. These receptors all stem from an adult in good health.

With respect to this clone: A read error may account for a junction end that differs from germline. The chain carries TRBV9 and TRBJ1-1; TRBD1 agrees at 10 bases. The CDR3 spans 17 residues. Germline CDR1 SGDLS, CDR2 YYNGEE. The DNA for the CDR3 is TGTGCCAGCAGCGGGGGGTCAGGGACAGGGGTGAAGACTGAAGCTTTCTTT. As protein: CASSGGSGTGVKTEAFF.

V and J are TRBV28 and TRBJ2-4; 8 nucleotides align to TRBD1. The CDR3 consists of 17 residues. The trim removed 2 bases at V and 0 bases at J, leaving 6 bases unmatched. Germline V lookup: CDR1 MDHEN, CDR2 SYDVKM. The CDR3 region is CASSLGYRGLAKNIQYF. The CDR3 DNA reads as TGTGCCAGCAGTTTAGGGTACAGGGGGTTAGCCAAAAACATTCAGTACTTC.

This chain links TRBV27 with TRBJ2-7; D not resolved. Germline V lookup: CDR1 MNHEY, CDR2 SMNVEV (reference sequence). The CDR3 length is 13 residues. Deletions cut 6 bases from V and 0 bases from J, with 9 bases between. The CDR3 loop is CASRQRGSYEQYF. The CDR3 region has the DNA TGTGCCAGCAGACAGCGCGGCTCCTACGAGCAGTACTTC.

This clone was detected only once. The chain recombines TRBV5-1 with TRBJ1-4, with D tentatively TRBD1 (6 bases). The V end lost 0 bases, the J end lost 2 bases, and 8 bases lay between the germline ends. The V gene's germline CDR1 is SGHRS and CDR2 YFSETQ. The CDR3 covers 15 residues. The CDR3 loop is CASSLVTGTNEKLFF. CDR3 nucleotides: TGCGCCAGCAGCTTGGTGACAGGTACTAATGAAAAACTGTTTTTT.

The rearrangement joins TRBV5-1 to TRBJ1-1; no firm D call. Trimming took off 4 bases at V and 3 bases at J, with 16 bases between the two ends. Germline-derived CDR1 and CDR2 are SGHRS and YFSETQ. The CDR3 sequence is 15 residues long. The CDR3 reads CASSPGGWKDTEAFF. The CDR3 coding sequence is TGCGCCAGCAGCCCAGGAGGATGGAAGGACACTGAAGCTTTCTTT.

This chain connects TRBV5-4 to TRBJ1-6, with unresolved D. V dropped 0 bases and J dropped 0 bases, with 10 bases sitting between them. This CDR3 has 17 amino acids. The germline gives CDR1 SGHNT, CDR2 YYREEE (reference sequence). The CDR3 sequence: CASSLGPPSSYNSPLHF. Written as DNA, the CDR3 is TGTGCCAGCAGCTTGGGGCCGCCAAGCTCCTATAATTCACCCCTCCACTTT.

The chain has TRBV25-1 and TRBJ1-2; D remains ambiguous. This CDR3 spans 16 amino acids. V was trimmed by 4 bases and J by 0 bases, leaving 15 bases between them. The germline V gene has CDR1 MGHDK and CDR2 SYGVNS. CDR3 residues: CASSGHRRGANYGYTF. The CDR3 DNA is TGTGCCAGCAGTGGACACCGAAGAGGAGCTAACTATGGCTACACCTTC.

The chain is built from TRBV19 and TRBJ1-5, with D unclear. V was trimmed by 7 bases and J by 4 bases, leaving 8 bases between them. CDR3 length: 12 residues. Germline values: CDR1 LNHDA, CDR2 SQIVND (reference sequence). This CDR3 reads CASTLGNQPQHF. In DNA form, the CDR3 reads TGTGCCAGTACCCTGGGGAATCAGCCCCAGCATTTT.

In the case of this clone: The germline gene is not matched at one end of the junction; a read error may be the cause. The chain has TRBV10-1 and TRBJ2-1; D is unclear. Per germline, CDR1 WNHNN and CDR2 SYGVQD (reference sequence). The CDR3 runs 12 residues. As DNA, the CDR3 is TGCGCCAGCAGTGAGATGAACAATGAGCGGTTCTTC. Translating it yields CASSEMNNERFF.

The rearrangement links TRBV7-9 to TRBJ1-2, with a weak D call TRBD1 (5 bases). The CDR3 loop spans 13 amino acids. From germline, CDR1 is SEHNR and CDR2 FQNEAQ (reference sequence). V lost 5 bases and J lost 5, with 12 bases in between. The CDR3 DNA reads TGTGCCAGCAGCGGGACGGGAGCTTATGGCTACACCTTC. It codes for CASSGTGAYGYTF.

The genes are TRBV2 and TRBJ1-2; 7 nucleotides agree with TRBD1. The CDR3 is made up of 16 amino acids. Germline CDR1 SNHLY, CDR2 FYNNEI. Losses at the gene ends were 2 bases for V and 4 bases for J; bases not matched to a gene: 10. The CDR3 is CASSELEGGSRYGYTF. The CDR3 region has the DNA TGTGCCAGCAGTGAACTAGAAGGGGGCTCGCGCTATGGCTACACCTTC.

The chain has TRBV14 and TRBJ1-6; D remains unclear. The germline V gene encodes CDR1 SGHDN and CDR2 FVKESK. V was clipped by 1 base and J by 6 bases, with 10 bases between them. This CDR3 has 15 amino acids. CDR3 coding DNA: TGTGCCAGCAGCCAAGGAAAAGGCGGTAATTCACCCCTCCACTTT. Its protein is CASSQGKGGNSPLHF.

The chain joins TRBV25-1 to TRBJ1-2; the D is unclear. The length of the CDR3 is 16 residues. The V end lost 3 bases, the J end lost 3 bases, and 17 bases lay between the germline ends. Germline V lookup: CDR1 MGHDK, CDR2 SYGVNS. DNA of the CDR3: TGTGCCAGCAGTGAGGTCCCGGGTCCCCCTTACTATGGCTACACCTTC. Encoded protein: CASSEVPGPPYYGYTF.

The genes are TRBV20-1 and TRBJ1-5, with D possibly being TRBD1 (5 bases). The V gene's germline CDR1 is DFQATT and CDR2 SNEGSKA (reference sequence). Between the trimmed V and J ends, which lost 3 bases and 5 bases, there was a span of 14 bases. This CDR3 has 14 residues. The CDR3 sequence: CSASPGLTYQPQHF. The CDR3 nucleotides are TGCAGTGCTAGTCCGGGACTGACCTATCAGCCCCAGCATTTT.

This clone appeared a single time. This chain joins TRBV2 and TRBJ2-7, with no clear D. This CDR3 contains 11 residues. Trimming took off 5 bases at V and 0 bases at J, with 2 bases between the two ends. CDR1 and CDR2 (germline): SNHLY, FYNNEI. The CDR3 DNA reads TGTGCCAGCAGTAGCTCCTACGAGCAGTACTTC. It encodes CASSSSYEQYF.

The gene calls are TRBV18 and TRBJ1-6; 7 positions agree with TRBD1. Germline V gene data show CDR1 as KGHSH and CDR2 as LQKENI. The CDR3 is 16 residues long. Unmatched junction bases numbered 7, after V lost 3 bases and J lost 5 bases. This CDR3 is CASSPLDRSDNSPLHF. CDR3 bases: TGTGCCAGCTCACCTTTGGACAGGTCGGATAATTCACCCCTCCACTTT.

V gene TRBV18 combines with J gene TRBJ1-2, with 7 bases aligning to TRBD1. This CDR3 has 14 residues. After removal of 3 bases from V and 5 bases from J, the junction contained 6 bases not matched to a gene. Germline assignment: CDR1 KGHSH and CDR2 LQKENI. The CDR3 nucleotides are TGTGCCAGCTCACCCGGACAGGACTATTATGGCTACACCTTC. It codes for CASSPGQDYYGYTF.

The CDR3 loop reads CASSPGTDSYNEQFF. CDR3 nucleotides: TGTGCCAGCTCACCCGGGACGGATTCCTACAATGAGCAGTTCTTC. The rearrangement joins TRBV18 to TRBJ2-1; D assignment may be TRBD1 or TRBD2 (5 bases each). This CDR3 comprises 15 residues. The V end lost 3 bases, the J end lost 1 base, and 10 bases lay between the germline ends. The germline V gene encodes CDR1 KGHSH and CDR2 LQKENI. The full variable domain, its missing parts supplied by reference TRBV18 and TRBJ2-1, is NAGVMQNPRHLVRRRGQEARLRCSPMKGHSHVYWYRQLPEEGLKFMVYLQKENIIDESGMPKERFSAEFPKEGPSILRIQQVVRGDSAAYFCASSPGTDSYNEQFFGPGTRLTVL.

The V gene is TRBV15, the J gene TRBJ1-4, with a tentative D call TRBD1 (6 bases). The CDR3 runs 16 residues. In germline, CDR1 is LNHNV, CDR2 YYDKDF (reference sequence). Trimming shortened V by 0 bases and J by 5 bases, and 13 bases separated the two germline ends. The CDR3 region is CATSRDLGGVNEKLFF. The CDR3 DNA follows: TGTGCCACCAGCAGAGATCTTGGGGGCGTCAATGAAAAACTGTTTTTT.

V usage is TRBV6-2 or TRBV6-3 and J usage is TRBJ2-2; D is perhaps TRBD2 (7 bases). Germline CDR1 reads MNHEY; CDR2 reads SVGEGT. Trimming cost V 5 bases and J 4 bases, with 17 bases left between them. This CDR3 is built from 16 residues. The CDR3 loop reads CASSPLRGRITGELFF. The CDR3 nucleotides read TGTGCCAGCAGTCCCCTGCGGGGGCGGATCACCGGGGAGCTGTTTTTT.